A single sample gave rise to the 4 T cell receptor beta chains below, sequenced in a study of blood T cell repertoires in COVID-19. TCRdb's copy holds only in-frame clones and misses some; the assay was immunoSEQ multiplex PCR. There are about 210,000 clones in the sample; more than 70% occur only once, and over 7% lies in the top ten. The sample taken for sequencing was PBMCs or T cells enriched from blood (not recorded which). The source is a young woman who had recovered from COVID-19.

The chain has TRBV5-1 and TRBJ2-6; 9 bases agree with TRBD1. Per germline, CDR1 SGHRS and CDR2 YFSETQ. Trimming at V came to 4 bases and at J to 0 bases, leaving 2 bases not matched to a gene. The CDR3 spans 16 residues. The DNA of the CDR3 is TGCGCCAGCAGCAGGACAGGGGCCTCTGGGGCCAACGTCCTGACTTTC. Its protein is CASSRTGASGANVLTF. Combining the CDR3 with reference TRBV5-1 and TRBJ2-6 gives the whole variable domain KAGVTQTPRYLIKTRGQQVTLSCSPISGHRSVSWYQQTPGQGLQFLFEYFSETQRNKGNFPGRFSGRQFSNSRSEMNVSTLELGDSALYLCASSRTGASGANVLTFGAGSRLTVL.

The CDR3 coding sequence is TGTGCCAGCAGAGGAGTCCCGGGACTAGCGGGGAACACAGATACGCAGTATTTT. This gives the protein CASRGVPGLAGNTDTQYF. The chain joins TRBV2 to TRBJ2-3; 13 bases map to TRBD2. V was clipped by 6 bases and J by 2 bases; unmatched bases: 11. Germline V gene lookup returns CDR1 SNHLY and CDR2 FYNNEI. The CDR3 has 18 residues.

CDR3 sequence reads: CASSPGGLQETQYF. CDR3 DNA: TGTGCCAGCAGCCCGGGGGGCCTCCAAGAGACCCAGTACTTC. V gene TRBV27 combines with J gene TRBJ2-5; possible D gene TRBD2, 7 bases. Trimming shortened V by 6 bases and J by 1 base, and 12 bases separated the two germline ends. Germline values: CDR1 MNHEY, CDR2 SMNVEV (reference sequence). The CDR3 runs 14 residues.

The DNA for the CDR3 is TGTGCCAGCAGTGAAATGACAGGGCCCGGGTACGAGCAGTACTTC. This sequence encodes CASSEMTGPGYEQYF. J is TRBJ2-7 and V is TRBV6-1; 7 bases line up with TRBD1. Germline loops: CDR1 MNHNS, CDR2 SASEGT. CDR3 length: 15 amino acids. V trimming: 2 bases; J trimming: 4 bases; junction bases outside the gene matches: 8.